The TCR beta chain described here comes from a study of blood T cell repertoires in COVID-19. Study-wide background: Italy, Spain and the United States were the sources of the convalescent and acute COVID-19 samples. PBMCs, B-cell-depleted T cells, or T cells provided the cDNA or gDNA that made up the material.

Authors' methods: Reference gene primer amplification in the assay estimated nucleated cell counts. Generated by immunoSEQ multiplex PCR, the TCRdb table keeps only in-frame clones and is missing some. V, J and clone size were drawn from that table, and D and trimming were deduced from the DNA. The sample holds under 400,000 clones; roughly 90% are singletons and the top ten take less than 3.5%. One Seattle source followed patients from active infection through their disease course. The length of the CDR3 is 15 residues. Per germline, CDR1 MNHEY and CDR2 SMNVEV (reference sequence). V was clipped by 5 bases and J by 4 bases; unmatched bases: 7.

The rearrangement joins TRBV27 to TRBJ2-1, with 8 bases fitting TRBD1. This TCR derives from a woman aged 25-40 years with COVID-19, enrolled during active disease. Sample: peripheral blood. The CDR3 nucleotides are TGTGCCAGCAGTCTAAGGGACAGGCCTTACAATGAGCAGTTCTTC. It specifies CASSLRDRPYNEQFF.